This T cell receptor beta chain is from a study of blood T cells in healthy people across ages. Broader study findings: Long-lived donors carried more naive CD4+ cells and greater diversity than aged donors. From one million sequenced T cells, diversity estimates were lower bounds.

PCR was performed a second time for roughly 7 to 11 cycles using a sample-barcoded 5' primer and a J-beta primer mix. Sequencing of every sample gave 2.5 million or more CDR3-containing paired-end reads. In TCRdb, the 5' RACE reads were re-called with MiXCR into one record per CDR3 protein. This table has about 1 million distinct CDR3 sequences, 45% appearing once. A word on this clonotype: Its antigen remains unidentified.

The study recruited healthy Caucasian donors from Russia who were aged roughly 6 to 90. Sequencing was carried out using blood. This clonotype originated in a woman between 55 and 75 years old in good health.

The CDR3 reads CASSAGPGTYNEQFF. DNA for the CDR3: TGTGCCAGCAGCGCCGGGCCAGGAACCTACAATGAGCAGTTCTTC. This sequence joins TRBV7-6 and TRBJ2-1; D not certain. Germline CDR1 reads SGHVS; CDR2 reads FNYEAQ. CDR3 length equals 15 residues. V was trimmed by 5 bases and J by 2 bases, leaving 13 bases between them.